The clone carrying this T cell receptor beta chain was detected ten times or more. Its antigen remains unidentified. The source of the sample is a study of Graves' ophthalmopathy and Graves' hyperthyroidism. Turning to the study itself: Peripheral blood was gathered at first diagnosis, ahead of any treatment whatsoever. Regarding the study as a whole: Ophthalmopathy and stable hyperthyroidism were discriminated by a 13-signature model, with about 90% sensitivity and about 76% specificity.

In donors with ophthalmopathy, activity was moderate-to-severe, with CAS ≥3, NOSPECS ≥4 and duration under 3 months. Certain patients were not enrolled. These were patients with other autoimmune diseases, uncontrolled infections, pregnancy or lactation. Trimming removed 5 bases from V and 3 bases from J, with 19 bases in between. The CDR3 is 16 residues long. Researchers took RNA transcripts and amplified TCR beta CDR3 regions from them. Following a first-round RT-PCR that used HTBI primers, a second-round multiplex PCR was carried out. Using its own MiXCR run on the multiplex PCR reads, TCRdb lists one record per CDR3 protein. The sample lists roughly 500,000 distinct CDR3 sequences; approximately 15% were seen once.

The source material was blood. The chain is built from TRBV12-3 or TRBV12-4 and TRBJ1-1, with a weak D call TRBD1 (5 bases). This TCR was sampled from a woman in her twenties or thirties with Graves' ophthalmopathy. The CDR3 loop is CASSIRALSRDTEAFF. The CDR3 DNA reads TGTGCCAGCAGTATCAGGGCCCTCTCGAGGGACACTGAAGCTTTCTTT.